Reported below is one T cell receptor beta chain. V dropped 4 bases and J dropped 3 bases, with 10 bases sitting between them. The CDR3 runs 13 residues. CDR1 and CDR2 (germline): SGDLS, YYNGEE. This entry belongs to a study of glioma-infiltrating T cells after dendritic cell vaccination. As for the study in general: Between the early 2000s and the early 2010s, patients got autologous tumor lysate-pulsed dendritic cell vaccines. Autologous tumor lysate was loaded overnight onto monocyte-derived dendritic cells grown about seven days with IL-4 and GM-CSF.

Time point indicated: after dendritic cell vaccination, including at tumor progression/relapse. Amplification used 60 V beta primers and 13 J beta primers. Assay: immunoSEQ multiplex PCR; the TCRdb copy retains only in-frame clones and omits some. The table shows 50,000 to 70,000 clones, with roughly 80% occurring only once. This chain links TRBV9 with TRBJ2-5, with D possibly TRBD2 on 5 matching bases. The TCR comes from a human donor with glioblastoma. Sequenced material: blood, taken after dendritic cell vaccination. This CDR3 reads CASSLSAEETQYF. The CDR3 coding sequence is TGTGCCAGCAGCCTTAGCGCGGAAGAGACCCAGTACTTC.